Each of the 3 T cell receptor beta chains below was sequenced from the same sample in a study of beta chain features in type 1 diabetes. Study-wide points: People with Type 1 diabetes carried modestly yet significantly shorter TCRB CDR3s in all four CD4+ subsets.

Their specific antigens are unknown. As every portion of the isolated RNA was reverse transcribed, the sequencing read expressed TCRB transcripts. The table came from immunoSEQ multiplex PCR; TCRdb's copy has only in-frame clones and leaves some out. The sample consists of 680,000 or so clones, around an eighth of them appearing once. Sequenced: naive CD4+ T cells from blood. These receptors came from a man aged 18-30 years with type 1 diabetes.

This clone was detected only a few times. CDR3 residues: CAWIPGGQLNTEAFF. The CDR3 DNA is TGTGCCTGGATCCCGGGGGGACAGTTGAACACTGAAGCTTTCTTT. V gene TRBV30 combines with J gene TRBJ1-1; 7 bases map to TRBD1. CDR1 and CDR2 from the germline V gene are GTSNPN and SVGIG (reference sequence). V lost 4 bases, J lost 0 bases, and 8 bases stayed unmatched. This CDR3 is 15 amino acids long. Full variable domain (missing parts from reference TRBV30 and TRBJ1-1): SQTIHQWPATLVQPVGSPLSLECTVEGTSNPNLYWYRQAAGRGLQLLFYSVGIGQISSEVPQNLSASRPQDRQFILSSKKLLLSDSGFYLCAWIPGGQLNTEAFFGQGTRLTVV.

CDR3 sequence reads: CAWSGGTGNQPQHF. The CDR3 nucleotides are TGTGCCTGGAGTGGAGGTACAGGCAATCAGCCCCAGCATTTT. The chain joins TRBV30 to TRBJ1-5; D uncertain. Germline V CDR1 and CDR2: GTSNPN, SVGIG (reference sequence). Trimming removed 1 base at V and 2 bases at J, with 9 bases between. The CDR3 runs to 14 residues. Full variable domain (outside the CDR3, taken from reference TRBV30 and TRBJ1-5): SQTIHQWPATLVQPVGSPLSLECTVEGTSNPNLYWYRQAAGRGLQLLFYSVGIGQISSEVPQNLSASRPQDRQFILSSKKLLLSDSGFYLCAWSGGTGNQPQHFGDGTRLSIL.

This clone was seen only a few times. V and J are TRBV9 and TRBJ2-5; a possible D gene is TRBD2 (5 bases). There are 15 residues in the CDR3. Germline-derived CDR1 and CDR2 are SGDLS and YYNGEE. The V end lost 4 bases, the J end lost 1 base, and 14 bases lay between the germline ends. The CDR3 sequence: CASSRTPAVQETQYF. CDR3 coding DNA: TGTGCCAGCAGCCGGACTCCCGCGGTCCAAGAGACCCAGTACTTC.